This TCR beta chain stems from a study of cytomegalovirus exposure and HLA in healthy donors. Study-wide results and limits: Later analysis placed DRB1 highest and HLA-C lowest in TCR association rates, which differed by HLA locus. Reportedly, TCR beta sequences accurately predicted HLA-A and HLA-B alleles in most subjects. The study assumed roughly uniform donor sequencing depth for presence/absence analyses.

Vbeta (60) and Jbeta (13) primers were used in the PCR. Clones were sequenced by immunoSEQ multiplex PCR, and TCRdb holds only the in-frame ones, with some missing. Of fewer than 140,000 clones in the sample, 70% to 85% were seen once. CDR1 MNHEY and CDR2 SVGAGI come from the germline V gene. The CDR3 has 16 amino acids. The ends were cut back, 2 bases at V and 0 bases at J, with 8 bases in the middle. A note on this clone: Its specificity is unknown.

The rearrangement uses TRBV6-5 and TRBJ2-6; D remains ambiguous. This sequence was found in a man aged 55 to 69 in good health and CMV-seronegative. Material: PBMCs. The CDR3 reads CASSYAADSGANVLTF. DNA for the CDR3: TGTGCCAGCAGTTACGCGGCAGACTCTGGGGCCAACGTCCTGACTTTC.